The rows below give T cell receptor beta chains drawn from one sample of a study of T cells in Graves' hyperthyroidism and ophthalmopathy. TCRdb processed the multiplex PCR reads anew with MiXCR; each CDR3 protein has one entry. The sample comprises 280,000 or so distinct CDR3 sequences, around 15% of which are singletons, and roughly 30% rests with the top ten. Material for sequencing was blood. Source of these receptors: a woman in her forties or fifties with Graves' hyperthyroidism that later progressed to Graves' ophthalmopathy. CDR3s include the opening cysteine and the closing phenylalanine or tryptophan. The D gene is left open where the match is weak. The size field is filled for only some rows; it gives once, few, many or a size class.

clone size	V gene	J gene	D gene	CDR3 protein	CDR3 DNA
-	TRBV24-1	TRBJ2-1	-	CATSDPWGSGETYNEQFF	TGTGCCACCAGTGATCCTTGGGGTAGCGGAGAGACCTACAATGAGCAGTTCTTC
many	TRBV28	TRBJ2-7	-	CASSTSLRDYEQYF	TGTGCCAGCTCCACATCCCTCCGTGATTACGAGCAGTACTTC
many	TRBV30	TRBJ2-5	-	CAWSVPGPYQETQYF	TGTGCCTGGAGTGTACCGGGGCCATACCAAGAGACCCAGTACTTC
-	TRBV2	TRBJ2-3	TRBD2	CASSFSLAGESTDTQYF	TGTGCCAGCAGTTTCTCACTAGCGGGAGAAAGCACAGATACGCAGTATTTT
many	TRBV28	TRBJ2-5	-	CASRRRTPSIEETQYF	TGTGCCAGCAGACGTCGGACTCCAAGCATCGAAGAGACCCAGTACTTC
many	TRBV12-3/TRBV12-4	TRBJ2-3	-	CASSPAGLGTDTQYF	TGTGCCAGCAGTCCGGCGGGACTGGGCACAGATACGCAGTATTTT
many	TRBV27	TRBJ2-3	-	CASSSLLDSGTDTQYF	TGTGCCAGCAGTTCTTTATTGGACAGCGGCACAGATACGCAGTATTTT
-	TRBV5-1	TRBJ1-4	-	CASSSGQPGEKLFF	TGCGCCAGCAGCTCCGGACAGCCCGGGGAAAAACTGTTTTTT
many	TRBV20-1	TRBJ1-6	-	CSATDRPNSPLHF	TGCAGTGCTACCGACCGTCCGAATTCACCCCTCCACTTT
many	TRBV27	TRBJ2-3	-	CASSSHLLGGSTDTQYF	TGTGCCAGCAGTTCCCACCTGCTCGGCGGCAGCACAGATACGCAGTATTTT
many	TRBV20-1	TRBJ2-7	TRBD1	CSAPGQFLYEQYF	TGCAGTGCGCCGGGACAGTTCCTATACGAGCAGTACTTC
many	TRBV20-1	TRBJ2-7	TRBD2	CSANPASGYEQYF	TGCAGTGCGAATCCGGCTAGCGGCTACGAGCAGTACTTC
many	TRBV12-3/TRBV12-4	TRBJ2-7	TRBD1	CASSLTGGATYEQYF	TGTGCCAGCAGTTTGACAGGGGGCGCTACCTACGAGCAGTACTTC
many	TRBV20-1	TRBJ2-3	TRBD2	CSALAGVEDTQYF	TGCAGTGCTTTAGCGGGAGTTGAAGATACGCAGTATTTT
many	TRBV3-1	TRBJ1-1	-	CASSQTARNTEAFF	TGTGCCAGCAGCCAAACGGCACGGAACACTGAAGCTTTCTTT
many	TRBV7-9	TRBJ2-1	-	CASSPLGEQFF	TGTGCCAGCAGCCCATTGGGGGAGCAGTTCTTC
many	TRBV12-3/TRBV12-4	TRBJ1-5	TRBD1	CASSFQGAVGQPQHF	TGTGCCAGCAGTTTCCAGGGGGCAGTAGGGCAGCCCCAGCATTTT
many	TRBV5-1	TRBJ1-2	TRBD1	CASSLAGTGDGDGYTF	TGCGCCAGCAGCTTGGCCGGGACAGGTGACGGGGACGGCTACACCTTC
many	TRBV6-1	TRBJ1-5	-	CASAPLNQPQHF	TGTGCCAGCGCTCCGCTCAATCAGCCCCAGCATTTT
many	TRBV28	TRBJ1-4	-	CASSPPTESEKLFF	TGTGCCAGCAGCCCCCCGACGGAGTCGGAAAAACTGTTTTTT
many	TRBV5-1	TRBJ1-6	-	CASSFQSDSPLHF	TGCGCCAGCAGCTTCCAATCCGATTCACCCCTCCACTTT
-	TRBV27	TRBJ1-4	-	CASSKRRNEKLFF	TGTGCCAGCAGTAAACGGCGTAATGAAAAACTGTTTTTT
many	TRBV14	TRBJ2-2	-	CASSRDFYTGELFF	TGTGCCAGCAGCCGGGACTTCTACACCGGGGAGCTGTTTTTT
-	TRBV19	TRBJ2-7	-	CASSMEQSYEQYF	TGTGCCAGTAGTATGGAGCAGTCCTACGAGCAGTACTTC
few	TRBV14	TRBJ2-1	TRBD2	CASSPLSGRGEQFF	TGTGCCAGCAGCCCCCTTAGCGGGAGGGGTGAGCAGTTCTTC
many	TRBV12-3/TRBV12-4	TRBJ1-1	-	CASSFGESNTEAFF	TGTGCCAGCAGTTTTGGGGAATCGAACACTGAAGCTTTCTTT
few	TRBV29-1	TRBJ1-1	-	CSVPRAGTPEAFF	TGCAGCGTTCCAAGAGCGGGGACGCCTGAAGCTTTCTTT
few	TRBV6-1	TRBJ2-5	-	CASSTGVTKETQYF	TGTGCCAGCAGTACCGGAGTTACCAAAGAGACCCAGTACTTC
-	TRBV18	TRBJ2-1	-	CASSYGTPSSYNEQFF	TGTGCCAGCTCCTACGGGACTCCTAGCTCCTACAATGAGCAGTTCTTC
many	TRBV20-1	TRBJ2-1	TRBD2	CSPPVSISSGRAADEQFF	TGCAGTCCCCCAGTGTCGATCTCTAGCGGGAGGGCCGCAGATGAGCAGTTCTTC
many	TRBV5-8	TRBJ2-3	-	CASRPRRGTDTQYF	TGTGCCAGCAGACCTAGGCGGGGCACAGATACGCAGTATTTT
many	TRBV20-1	TRBJ2-4	-	CSAFGRGRKNIQYF	TGCAGTGCTTTCGGGCGGGGCCGCAAAAACATTCAGTACTTC
many	TRBV3-1	TRBJ2-7	TRBD2	CASSLRTSGRIYEQYF	TGTGCCAGCAGCCTACGAACTAGCGGGAGGATCTACGAGCAGTACTTC
many	TRBV28	TRBJ2-3	TRBD2	CASRHTLAGVPHTDTQYF	TGTGCCAGCAGACATACGCTAGCGGGAGTACCCCACACAGATACGCAGTATTTT
many	TRBV9	TRBJ2-3	-	CASSQISGLTDTQYF	TGTGCCAGCAGCCAAATTTCGGGGCTCACAGATACGCAGTATTTT
many	TRBV2	TRBJ2-7	-	CASSEGFRDEQYF	TGTGCCAGCAGTGAGGGGTTTCGGGACGAGCAGTACTTC
many	TRBV7-6	TRBJ2-1	TRBD2	CASSLGGASGNSYNEQFF	TGTGCCAGCAGCTTAGGAGGCGCTAGCGGCAACTCCTACAATGAGCAGTTCTTC
many	TRBV6-1	TRBJ2-7	-	CASSRDGLWEQYF	TGTGCCAGCTCCCGTGATGGGTTGTGGGAGCAGTACTTC
many	TRBV2	TRBJ2-4	-	CASSEVRGHSLAKNIQYF	TGTGCCAGCAGTGAAGTGAGAGGACACTCATTAGCCAAAAACATTCAGTACTTC
many	TRBV6-2/TRBV6-3	TRBJ1-5	-	CASNQGSRNQPQHF	TGTGCCAGCAATCAGGGGTCACGGAATCAGCCCCAGCATTTT
few	TRBV20-1	TRBJ2-6	-	CSGLSGANVLTF	TGCAGTGGCCTCTCTGGGGCCAACGTCCTGACTTTC
many	TRBV20-1	TRBJ2-7	TRBD1	CSALGNTGVEQYF	TGCAGTGCTCTCGGAAACACAGGGGTCGAGCAGTACTTC
many	TRBV12-3/TRBV12-4	TRBJ1-1	-	CASSLALTSEAFF	TGTGCCAGCAGTTTAGCGCTGACATCTGAAGCTTTCTTT
many	TRBV28	TRBJ1-2	TRBD1	CASSPGQGRRANYGYTF	TGTGCCAGCAGTCCCGGACAGGGTAGGAGAGCTAACTATGGCTACACCTTC
many	TRBV24-1	TRBJ2-3	-	CATSGHSSAAGWDTQYF	TGTGCCACCAGTGGTCACTCTAGCGCGGCGGGGTGGGATACGCAGTATTTT
many	TRBV5-1	TRBJ2-1	-	CASSLALDRFEQFF	TGCGCCAGCAGCTTGGCCCTCGACAGGTTTGAGCAGTTCTTC
many	TRBV11-1	TRBJ2-5	TRBD2	CASRPVAGGPGETQYF	TGTGCCAGCCGCCCGGTAGCGGGAGGGCCGGGGGAGACCCAGTACTTC
many	TRBV6-1	TRBJ2-7	-	CASSIQYYEQYF	TGTGCCAGCAGCATCCAATACTACGAGCAGTACTTC
many	TRBV20-1	TRBJ2-5	-	CSARDFVGADETQYF	TGCAGTGCTAGAGATTTCGTCGGCGCGGATGAGACCCAGTACTTC
few	TRBV14	TRBJ2-7	TRBD2	CASSKISGSSYEQYF	TGTGCCAGCAGCAAAATTAGCGGGAGCTCCTACGAGCAGTACTTC
many	TRBV29-1	TRBJ2-5	-	CSVARGGTGPEETQYF	TGCAGCGTTGCCAGAGGGGGGACCGGACCAGAAGAGACCCAGTACTTC
many	TRBV2	TRBJ1-1	-	CASMGGGDTEAFF	TGTGCCAGCATGGGGGGCGGCGACACTGAAGCTTTCTTT
-	TRBV12-3/TRBV12-4	TRBJ2-6	-	CASRKSGAPYSGANVLTF	TGTGCCAGCAGGAAATCAGGGGCCCCCTACTCTGGGGCCAACGTCCTGACTTTC
many	TRBV27	TRBJ2-5	TRBD1	CASSKDRVGETQYF	TGTGCCAGCAGTAAGGACAGGGTGGGAGAGACCCAGTACTTC
-	TRBV7-6	TRBJ2-1	-	CASSLSRVNEQFF	TGTGCCAGCAGCCTGAGCCGGGTCAATGAGCAGTTCTTC
-	TRBV3-1	TRBJ2-1	TRBD2	CASSPRLAGGPVEQFF	TGTGCCAGCAGCCCGAGACTAGCGGGAGGACCGGTTGAGCAGTTCTTC
many	TRBV12-3/TRBV12-4	TRBJ1-2	-	CASSSGIPGYTF	TGTGCCAGCAGTTCCGGGATCCCTGGCTACACCTTC
many	TRBV12-3/TRBV12-4	TRBJ2-7	-	CASSLGAGTLGGEYF	TGTGCCAGCAGTTTGGGAGCCGGGACATTGGGGGGAGAGTACTTC
few	TRBV4-2	TRBJ2-2	TRBD2	CASKSRTSGNTGELFF	TGTGCCAGTAAGTCGAGGACTAGCGGCAACACCGGGGAGCTGTTTTTT